The 23 T cell receptor beta chains below were found in one sample sequenced in a study of CD8 T cells in ankylosing spondylitis. TCRdb re-analysed the 5' RACE reads in MiXCR, keeping a single row per CDR3 protein. Here the sample spans 200,000 to 250,000 distinct CDR3 sequences, 7.5% to 9.5% being singletons. The specimen sequenced was blood, either unsorted or a sorted T cell fraction (not recorded which). The source is a female donor with ankylosing spondylitis or in good health (not recorded which).

V gene TRBV7-2 combines with J gene TRBJ2-1, with D possibly TRBD2 on 6 matching bases. The germline V and J ends were trimmed by 6 bases and 3 bases, with 18 bases remaining between them. This CDR3 region has 16 residues. CDR1 is SGHTA and CDR2 is FQGNSA in the germline V gene. The CDR3 spells CASSGAVLASYNEQFF. As DNA, the CDR3 is TGTGCCAGCAGTGGGGCGGTCCTAGCGAGCTACAATGAGCAGTTCTTC. The full variable domain, completed using reference TRBV7-2 and TRBJ2-1, is GAGVSQSPSNKVTEKGKDVELRCDPISGHTALYWYRQSLGQGLEFLIYFQGNSAPDKSGLPSDRFSAERTGGSVSTLTIQRTQQEDSAVYLCASSGAVLASYNEQFFGPGTRLTVL.

This clonotype was found many times. The chain employs TRBV12-3 or TRBV12-4 and TRBJ1-1; D may be TRBD1 (5 bases). The V end was cut by 1 base, the J end by 1 base, with 10 bases between. The CDR3 covers 15 residues. The CDR3 DNA follows: TGTGCCAGCAGTTTAGTGGTGGGGGGGAACACTGAAGCTTTCTTT. Amino acid sequence: CASSLVVGGNTEAFF.

In this sample, this clonotype turned up many times. The CDR3 nucleotides are TGTGCCATCAGTGCGCTTGGGACAGTTGAGCAGTTCTTC. This codes for CAISALGTVEQFF. The chain links TRBV10-3 to TRBJ2-1, with 7 positions matching TRBD1. The CDR3 sequence is 13 residues long. Germline trimming cut 4 bases from V and 9 bases from J; bases unmatched to any gene: 6. Germline V lookup: CDR1 ENHRY, CDR2 SYGVKD.

The sample holds many counts of this clonotype. The CDR3 DNA follows: TGTGCCAGCACCCTTGAGGTCTCCACCGGGGAGCTGTTTTTT. It specifies CASTLEVSTGELFF. The J gene is TRBJ2-2, the V gene TRBV6-1; D gene unclear. CDR1 and CDR2 from the germline V gene are MNHNS and SASEGT. This CDR3 is 14 amino acids long. V lost 7 bases and J lost 4, with 13 bases in between.

The table lists this clonotype with a few counts. Possible read error: a much larger clone is one base away. The chain employs TRBV7-3 and TRBJ1-2; unclear D gene. Germline V gene lookup returns CDR1 SGHTA and CDR2 FQGTGA. Trimming took off 5 bases at V and 0 bases at J, with 13 bases between the two ends. The CDR3 runs to 15 residues. CDR3: CASSPGPTANYGYTF. The DNA for the CDR3 is TGTGCCAGCAGCCCCGGGCCTACAGCTAACTATGGCTACACCTTC.

This clonotype was seen ten or more times. This sequence joins TRBV6-1 and TRBJ1-1, with a possible D match to TRBD1 (5 bases). The CDR3 is 14 residues long. The germline gives CDR1 MNHNS, CDR2 SASEGT. V dropped 3 bases and J dropped 4 bases, with 12 bases sitting between them. For the CDR3, the DNA is TGTGCCAGCAGTGACGGGGGAAGCGGCACTGAAGCTTTCTTT. Protein product: CASSDGGSGTEAFF.

Ten or more counts support this clonotype. The chain couples TRBV7-9 to TRBJ2-5; D unresolved. The ends were cut back, 0 bases at V and 7 bases at J, with 6 bases in the middle. Germline V gives CDR1 SEHNR, CDR2 FQNEAQ (reference sequence). The CDR3 consists of 12 residues. This CDR3 reads CASSLAEGTQYF. CDR3 nucleotides: TGTGCCAGCAGCTTAGCCGAAGGGACCCAGTACTTC.

To note about this clonotype: This sequence may be a read error, since a much larger clone differs from it by one base. The chain employs TRBV13 and TRBJ2-7; D is undetermined. The CDR3 runs 15 residues. The V gene's germline CDR1 is PRHDT and CDR2 FYEKMQ (reference sequence). The CDR3 region is CANSLGLRTAYEQYF. The CDR3 nucleotides read TGTGCCAACAGCTTAGGCCTCCGTACGGCCTACGAGCAGTACTTC.

The chain carries TRBV24-1 and TRBJ2-1, with TRBD1 matching over 8 bases. The germline V gene encodes CDR1 KGHDR and CDR2 SFDVKD. CDR3 length: 17 residues. V dropped 1 base and J dropped 1; count of bases not matched to a gene: 5. As DNA, the CDR3 is TGTGCCACCAGTGATTTATCAAGGGACAGGTCCTACAATGAGCAGTTCTTC. This translates into CATSDLSRDRSYNEQFF.

This clonotype was counted at least ten times. For the CDR3, the DNA is TGTGCCAGCAGTTACGGGACTAGGGTAAACAATGAGCAGTTCTTC. Protein: CASSYGTRVNNEQFF. The rearrangement uses TRBV6-2 or TRBV6-3 and TRBJ2-1; 8 nucleotides line up with TRBD2. Germline CDR1 reads MNHEY; CDR2 reads SVGEGT. The CDR3 contains 15 residues. Trimming cost V 2 bases and J 5 bases; bases outside gene matches: 5.

This clonotype was seen repeatedly, ten times or more. This sequence joins TRBV5-1 and TRBJ2-4, with 9 bases aligning to TRBD1. The CDR3 sequence is 17 residues long. J gave up 7 bases and V 4 bases, and 15 bases lay outside the gene matches. Germline CDR1 SGHRS, CDR2 YFSETQ. CDR3 DNA: TGCGCCAGCAGCCCTACCCAGACAGGGGGGTTAGTCAACATTCAGTACTTC. The encoded protein is CASSPTQTGGLVNIQYF.

This clonotype came up many times. The chain has TRBV6-5 and TRBJ2-2, with no clear D. The CDR3 has 16 residues. The germline CDR1 and CDR2 sequences are MNHEY and SVGAGI. V was cut by 1 base and J by 5 bases, with 14 bases left in between. The CDR3 loop reads CASSYFPVSETGELFF. CDR3 bases: TGTGCCAGCAGTTACTTCCCGGTGTCAGAAACCGGGGAGCTGTTTTTT.

This clonotype was detected many times. A junction boundary mismatches the germline segment, possibly from a read error. The V and J genes are TRBV6-1 and TRBJ2-4, with TRBD2 as a possible D gene (7 bases). Germline V gene lookup returns CDR1 MNHNS and CDR2 SASEGT. This CDR3 is built from 18 residues. The CDR3 DNA sequence: TGTGCCAGCAGGGAAGACAGGAGCCCCACGGGAGGCAAAAACATTCAGTACTTC. Protein product: CASREDRSPTGGKNIQYF.

This clonotype came up many times. J is TRBJ1-2 and V is TRBV6-2 or TRBV6-3; D is ambiguous. The CDR3 is 14 amino acids. Germline V lookup: CDR1 MNHEY, CDR2 SVGEGT. Trimming took 5 bases from V and 4 from J, leaving 14 bases between them. This chain's CDR3 is CASSPGRRIYGYTF. The CDR3 DNA sequence: TGTGCCAGCAGTCCCGGACGCCGTATCTATGGCTACACCTTC.

Comment on this clonotype: A read error may be the cause here, since a much bigger clone is one base away. The chain carries TRBV3-1 and TRBJ1-3; D unclear. Germline lookup yields CDR1 LGHDT and CDR2 YNNKEL (reference sequence). The CDR3 contains 16 residues. CDR3 DNA sequence: TGTGCCAGCAGCCAAGGATACAGAACCTCTGGAAGCACCATATATTTT. Translation gives CASSQGYRTSGSTIYF.

This clonotype occurred a few times. The chain carries TRBV4-2 and TRBJ1-2; D is unresolved. The CDR3 runs to 12 residues. Germline CDR1 is LGHNA and CDR2 is YNFKEQ. The V end was cut by 2 bases, the J end by 2 bases, with 3 bases between. CDR3 DNA sequence: TGTGCCAGCAGCCAATGGAACTATGGCTACACCTTC. Translated: CASSQWNYGYTF.

The chain links TRBV27 to TRBJ2-7, with 13 positions matching TRBD2. CDR1 and CDR2 from the germline V gene are MNHEY and SMNVEV (reference sequence). The trim removed 6 bases at V and 5 bases at J, leaving 4 bases unmatched. This CDR3 contains 14 residues. The CDR3 DNA sequence: TGTGCCAGCAGGCCAGGACTAGCGGGAGACGAGCAGTACTTC. As protein: CASRPGLAGDEQYF.

This clonotype was counted ten times or more. This chain links TRBV20-1 with TRBJ1-2, with 9 bases that match TRBD1. This CDR3 region has 16 residues. Germline CDR1 DFQATT, CDR2 SNEGSKA (reference sequence). V shed 5 bases, J shed 5 bases, and the junction held 15 bases outside the gene matches. The CDR3 protein is CSAFTTEQGAPYGYTF. DNA of the CDR3: TGCAGTGCTTTTACCACCGAACAGGGGGCGCCGTATGGCTACACCTTC.

The rearrangement uses TRBV12-5 and TRBJ2-6; the D is unclear. In germline, CDR1 is LGHNT, CDR2 FRNRAP. V was shortened by 2 bases and J by 2 bases, with 13 bases between the two germline ends. This CDR3 region has 17 residues. CDR3 sequence reads: CASGLSPGFAGANVLTF. CDR3 nucleotides: TGTGCTAGTGGTTTGTCACCCGGATTCGCTGGGGCCAACGTCCTGACTTTC.

This clonotype appeared many times. This chain joins TRBV12-3 or TRBV12-4 and TRBJ2-7, with D possibly TRBD2 on 6 matching bases. The CDR3 has 14 amino acids. Trimming removed 6 bases at V and 2 bases at J, with 14 bases between. CDR3 sequence: CASSPGLIPYEQYF. As DNA, the CDR3 is TGTGCCAGCAGCCCGGGACTCATTCCCTACGAGCAGTACTTC.

This clonotype was seen a single time. This rearrangement joins TRBV5-6 to TRBJ2-3; D is possibly TRBD1 or TRBD2 (6 bases each). Germline assignment: CDR1 SGHDT and CDR2 YYEEEE. The CDR3 is 16 amino acids. V lost 4 bases and J 3 bases, leaving 18 bases between the germline ends. CDR3 amino acids: CASSPLGGGSTDTQYF. Written as DNA, the CDR3 is TGTGCCAGCAGCCCTCTGGGGGGCGGATCGACAGATACGCAGTATTTT.

In its sample, this clonotype was seen many times. The chain has TRBV4-3 and TRBJ2-1; 9 bases line up with TRBD2. V dropped 0 bases and J dropped 8; count of bases not matched to a gene: 5. The CDR3 runs to 15 residues. The germline gives CDR1 LGHNA, CDR2 YSLEER. This chain's CDR3 is CASSQENSGRHEQFF. The DNA for the CDR3 is TGCGCCAGCAGCCAAGAAAATAGCGGGAGACATGAGCAGTTCTTC.

This clonotype was recorded at least ten times. The CDR3 is CSARDGRTPYEQYF. The CDR3 coding sequence is TGCAGTGCTAGAGATGGGAGGACTCCCTACGAGCAGTACTTC. J is TRBJ2-7 and V is TRBV20-1, with D possibly being TRBD2 (6 bases). The CDR3 extends over 14 amino acids. Germline V CDR1 and CDR2: DFQATT, SNEGSKA (reference sequence). V was cut by 0 bases and J by 2 bases, with 11 bases left in between.